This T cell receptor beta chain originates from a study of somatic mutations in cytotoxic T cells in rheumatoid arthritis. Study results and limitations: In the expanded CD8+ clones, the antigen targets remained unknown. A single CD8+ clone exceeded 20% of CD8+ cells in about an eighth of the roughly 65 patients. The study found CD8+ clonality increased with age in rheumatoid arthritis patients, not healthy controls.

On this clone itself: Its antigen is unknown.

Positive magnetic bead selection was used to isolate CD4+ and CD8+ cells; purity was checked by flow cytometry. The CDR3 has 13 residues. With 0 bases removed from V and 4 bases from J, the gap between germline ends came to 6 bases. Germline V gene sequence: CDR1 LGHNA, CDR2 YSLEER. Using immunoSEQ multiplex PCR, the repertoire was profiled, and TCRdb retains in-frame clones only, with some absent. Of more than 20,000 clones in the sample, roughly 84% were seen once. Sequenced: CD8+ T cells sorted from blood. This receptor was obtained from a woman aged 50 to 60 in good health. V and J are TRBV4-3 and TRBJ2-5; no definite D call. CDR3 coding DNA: TGCGCCAGCAGCCAAGATCCGGGAGAGACCCAGTACTTC. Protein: CASSQDPGETQYF.